One and the same sample provided the 10 T cell receptor beta chains below, sequenced in a study of T-cell reconstitution after alpha-beta-depleted transplantation in children. A library of TCRbeta sequences, prepared with unique molecular identifiers, was generated. MiXCR, applied by TCRdb to the PCR reads, yields one record per CDR3 protein. The sample includes about 640,000 distinct CDR3 sequences, roughly 17% of them seen just once. This specimen consisted of PBMCs from the stem cell graft donor, obtained from the stem cell graft. The receptors stem from a human donor who donated a stem cell graft to a child with acute myeloid leukemia.

The chain carries TRBV29-1 and TRBJ1-1; 9 bases map to TRBD1. CDR1 SQVTM and CDR2 ANQGSEA come from the germline V gene. This CDR3 region has 14 residues. The J segment lost 5 bases and the V segment lost 4 bases, leaving 8 bases of the junction unmatched. The CDR3 is CSVGKDRGYTEAFF. CDR3 nucleotides: TGCAGCGTTGGTAAGGACAGGGGATATACTGAAGCTTTCTTT.

This clonotype was seen many times. The CDR3 region is CASSRLAGGYNEQFF. In DNA form, the CDR3 reads TGTGCCAGCAGTCGACTAGCGGGGGGTTACAATGAGCAGTTCTTC. This chain joins TRBV6-1 and TRBJ2-1; 13 positions agree with TRBD2. V lost 5 bases and J lost 4; bases outside the gene matches: 2. The CDR3 has 15 residues. Germline V gene lookup returns CDR1 MNHNS and CDR2 SASEGT.

This clonotype was observed a handful of times. The chain combines TRBV7-9 with TRBJ2-7; D unresolved. Germline V lookup: CDR1 SEHNR, CDR2 FQNEAQ (reference sequence). CDR3 length: 13 amino acids. V was cut by 2 bases and J by 6 bases, with 11 bases left in between. The CDR3 DNA reads TGTGCCAGCAGCTTACCGACCTCGTTCGAGCAGTACGTC. It is translated as CASSLPTSFEQYV.

The rearrangement links TRBV6-2 or TRBV6-3 to TRBJ2-5, with D possibly TRBD1 on 6 matching bases. This CDR3 contains 16 residues. Germline V gene sequence: CDR1 MNHEY, CDR2 SVGEGT. V dropped 0 bases and J dropped 5 bases, with 16 bases sitting between them. CDR3 loop: CASSYSGTYGKETQYF. CDR3 coding DNA: TGTGCCAGCAGTTACTCGGGGACATACGGGAAGGAGACCCAGTACTTC.

The table lists this clonotype with a few counts. V and J are TRBV5-1 and TRBJ2-5; 7 bases are a match to TRBD1. Trimming removed 3 bases from V and 1 base from J; junction bases left unmatched: 3. Germline values: CDR1 SGHRS, CDR2 YFSETQ. This CDR3 contains 14 residues. The CDR3 is CASSWDSFQETQYF. The CDR3 DNA follows: TGCGCCAGCAGCTGGGACAGCTTCCAAGAGACCCAGTACTTC.

The J gene is TRBJ1-6, the V gene TRBV5-1; a weak D match, TRBD1 (6 bases). Trimming took 3 bases from V and 8 from J, leaving 18 bases between them. The CDR3 is made up of 16 amino acids. The V gene's germline CDR1 is SGHRS and CDR2 YFSETQ. CDR3: CASSSRKTGQDSPLHF. For the CDR3, the DNA is TGCGCCAGCAGCTCGAGGAAAACAGGGCAAGATTCACCCCTCCACTTT. Full variable domain (rest looked up from reference TRBV5-1 and TRBJ1-6): KAGVTQTPRYLIKTRGQQVTLSCSPISGHRSVSWYQQTPGQGLQFLFEYFSETQRNKGNFPGRFSGRQFSNSRSEMNVSTLELGDSALYLCASSSRKTGQDSPLHFGNGTRLTVT.

The DNA of the CDR3 is TGTGCCAGCAGTTACAAGGCAGGCCTCTATGGCTACACCTTC. Protein sequence: CASSYKAGLYGYTF. The V and J genes are TRBV6-5 and TRBJ1-2; unclear D gene. V was cut by 2 bases and J by 4 bases, with 11 bases left in between. The length of the CDR3 is 14 residues. Germline V CDR1 and CDR2: MNHEY, SVGAGI.

There are many counts of this clonotype. The DNA for the CDR3 is TGCAGTGTTGACCCCAGGGGGATCTATGGCTACACCTTC. Translating gives CSVDPRGIYGYTF. V is TRBV20-1 and J is TRBJ1-2; TRBD1 aligns across 7 bases. This CDR3 is 13 amino acids long. Germline CDR1 is DFQATT and CDR2 is SNEGSKA (reference sequence). The V gene end was trimmed by 7 bases and the J gene end by 4 bases; junction bases not matched to a gene: 9.

This clonotype has a count of ten or more. The genes are TRBV20-1 and TRBJ1-3, with D possibly being TRBD1 (5 bases). Germline V gene lookup returns CDR1 DFQATT and CDR2 SNEGSKA (reference sequence). This CDR3 comprises 12 residues. The germline V and J ends were trimmed by 6 bases and 2 bases, with 8 bases remaining between them. The CDR3 coding sequence is TGCAGTGCCCAGGGAACTGGAAACACCATATATTTT. Translation: CSAQGTGNTIYF.

V is TRBV5-1 and J is TRBJ2-2; D is unresolved. The length of the CDR3 is 14 residues. Germline V gives CDR1 SGHRS, CDR2 YFSETQ. V was cut by 5 bases and J by 7 bases, with 15 bases left in between. The CDR3 spells CASRMDGFNGELFF. The CDR3 bases are TGCGCCAGCAGAATGGACGGGTTCAACGGGGAGCTGTTTTTT.